This T cell receptor (beta chain) appears in the sequencing data of a study of blood T cell repertoires in COVID-19. Assay: immunoSEQ multiplex PCR; the TCRdb copy retains only in-frame clones and omits some. The sample consists of over 100,000 clones, around 81% of them appearing once. The CDR3 length is 13 residues. The chain has TRBV21-1 and TRBJ1-1; TRBD1, as called in the table, went unchecked against the DNA. TRBV21-1 is given as a pseudogene. Sequencing was done on a sample of peripheral blood. This sequence originates from a human donor in a cohort sampled during active or convalescent COVID-19. CDR3 protein: CASIDRGPTEAFF. The CDR3 region has the DNA TGTGCCAGCATCGACAGGGGGCCAACTGAAGCTTTCTTT.